These 24 T cell receptor beta chains originate from one sample sequenced in a study of siplizumab effects on memory and regulatory T cells. The repertoire was sequenced with immunoSEQ multiplex PCR; TCRdb's copy has only in-frame clones and lacks some. This sample has around 65,000 clones, with 70% to 85% found just once. Sequences were obtained from memory CD4+ T cells sorted from blood. These receptors were obtained from a human donor in good health.

This sequence joins TRBV5-1 and TRBJ2-1, with D possibly TRBD2 on 5 matching bases. The ends were cut back, 0 bases at V and 3 bases at J, with 19 bases in the middle. CDR3 size: 18 residues. CDR1 and CDR2 (germline): SGHRS, YFSETQ. The CDR3, as DNA: TGCGCCAGCAGCTTGGAGCCCGCACGGGGAGATATCTACAATGAGCAGTTCTTC. Its protein product is CASSLEPARGDIYNEQFF.

The rearrangement joins TRBV5-1 to TRBJ1-6; D is uncertain. Germline V gives CDR1 SGHRS, CDR2 YFSETQ. The V and J ends lost 0 bases and 6 bases respectively, with 7 bases between them. The CDR3 extends over 14 amino acids. This CDR3 is CASSLEAGNSPLHF. CDR3 DNA sequence: TGCGCCAGCAGCTTGGAGGCAGGTAATTCACCCCTCCACTTT.

The rearrangement uses TRBV5-8 and TRBJ1-1, with a tentative D call TRBD1 (5 bases). Between the trimmed V and J ends, which lost 4 bases and 1 base, there was a span of 14 bases. The CDR3 totals 15 residues. The germline CDR1 and CDR2 sequences are SGHTS and YDEGEE. In nucleotides, the CDR3 is TGTGCCAGCAGCCGTCGGGACGCCAGGAACACTGAAGCTTTCTTT. Amino acids: CASSRRDARNTEAFF.

For this clone: Compared with germline, one end of the junction differs, possibly owing to a read error. V is TRBV5-1 and J is TRBJ2-2, with D perhaps TRBD2 (5 bases). The CDR3 is made up of 14 amino acids. In germline, CDR1 is SGHRS, CDR2 YFSETQ. This chain's CDR3 is CASSNLVVAGKLFF. The DNA of the CDR3 is TGCGCCAGCAGCAACCTAGTAGTCGCCGGGAAGCTGTTTTTT.

The genes are TRBV6-4 and TRBJ1-2; TRBD1 might be the D (5 bases). The CDR3 is 13 residues long. CDR1 is MRHNA and CDR2 is SNTAGT in the germline V gene. Between the trimmed V and J ends, which lost 2 bases and 9 bases, there was a span of 13 bases. CDR3 in DNA: TGTGCCAGCAGTGACGAGGGGTCCCATCGCTACACCTTC. This codes for CASSDEGSHRYTF.

The CDR3 region is CASGGTGTGGQHF. The CDR3 bases are TGTGCCAGCGGGGGGACGGGGACTGGCGGACAGCATTTT. V usage is TRBV6-5 and J usage is TRBJ1-5, with D perhaps TRBD1 (5 bases). V was shortened by 8 bases and J by 13 bases, with 21 bases between the two germline ends. Germline V gives CDR1 MNHEY, CDR2 SVGAGI. The CDR3 extends over 13 amino acids.

The chain has TRBV7-3 and TRBJ1-2; no clear D gene. The CDR3 spans 13 residues. Between the trimmed V and J ends, which lost 7 bases and 2 bases, there was a span of 11 bases. CDR1 and CDR2 from the germline V gene are SGHTA and FQGTGA. The CDR3 protein is CASISRLNYGYTF. For the CDR3, the DNA is TGTGCCAGCATCTCGCGGCTCAACTATGGCTACACCTTC.

The chain couples TRBV28 to TRBJ1-2; 8 bases are shared with TRBD1. The CDR3 sequence is 15 residues long. V dropped 5 bases and J dropped 4; count of bases not matched to a gene: 9. Germline V gene sequence: CDR1 MDHEN, CDR2 SYDVKM. The CDR3 loop reads CASSPLQGGSYGYTF. The CDR3 nucleotides are TGTGCCAGCAGTCCGCTACAGGGGGGAAGCTATGGCTACACCTTC.

The CDR3 spells CASSLGRNEQYF. CDR3 coding DNA: TGTGCCAGCAGCTTGGGCCGGAACGAGCAGTACTTC. V usage is TRBV7-9 and J usage is TRBJ2-7; D not certain. The V gene's germline CDR1 is SEHNR and CDR2 FQNEAQ (reference sequence). Trimming stripped 3 bases from V and 5 bases from J, with 8 bases between. The length of the CDR3 is 12 residues.

The chain is built from TRBV19 and TRBJ2-5; 7 bases line up with TRBD1. CDR3 length: 14 amino acids. J gave up 5 bases and V 3 bases, and 6 bases lay outside the gene matches. Germline CDR1 and CDR2: LNHDA and SQIVND (reference sequence). CDR3 coding DNA: TGTGCCAGTAGTATTACGCAGGGGGTGGAGACCCAGTACTTC. Its protein is CASSITQGVETQYF.

This clone has more than one count but fewer than ten. This chain joins TRBV6-1 and TRBJ2-5; D is uncertain. The CDR3 has 13 amino acids. CDR1 MNHNS and CDR2 SASEGT come from the germline V gene. V was trimmed by 7 bases and J by 2 bases, leaving 11 bases between them. CDR3 DNA sequence: TGTGCCAGCAAATCTGATAATCAAGAGACCCAGTACTTC. Amino acid sequence: CASKSDNQETQYF.

The V gene is TRBV7-9, the J gene TRBJ1-2; D is undetermined. Trimming removed 4 bases from V and 7 bases from J, with 16 bases in between. CDR3 size: 14 residues. Germline V gene data show CDR1 as SEHNR and CDR2 as FQNEAQ (reference sequence). The CDR3 nucleotides read TGTGCCAGCAGCTCAACACGGGTGTCGCGTGGCTACACCTTC. Translated: CASSSTRVSRGYTF.

This chain links TRBV28 with TRBJ2-4; TRBD2 might be the D (6 bases). CDR1 and CDR2 (germline): MDHEN, SYDVKM. CDR3 length: 16 amino acids. Trimming stripped 6 bases from V and 3 bases from J, with 18 bases between. The CDR3 loop is CASRKQRDFYKNIQYF. The CDR3 nucleotides are TGTGCCAGCAGGAAACAAAGGGACTTCTACAAAAACATTCAGTACTTC.

This clone turned up a few times. This chain uses TRBV5-6 with TRBJ2-2; D gene unclear. With 0 bases removed from V and 0 bases from J, the gap between germline ends came to 9 bases. Germline loops: CDR1 SGHDT, CDR2 YYEEEE. The CDR3 extends over 16 amino acids. In DNA, the CDR3 is TGTGCCAGCAGCTTGGGGGTGGAAACGAACACCGGGGAGCTGTTTTTT. Protein product: CASSLGVETNTGELFF.

The DNA for the CDR3 is TGCGCCAGCAGCCCAAAGACAGGGGACCTAGCCAAAAACATTCAGTACTTC. It codes for CASSPKTGDLAKNIQYF. The chain employs TRBV5-1 and TRBJ2-4; the match to TRBD1 covers 8 bases. The V and J ends lost 4 bases and 0 bases, in that order; junction bases with no gene match: 9. Looked up from germline, CDR1 is SGHRS and CDR2 is YFSETQ. This CDR3 has 17 amino acids.

The rearrangement links TRBV2 to TRBJ1-2; D is unresolved. The V end was cut by 6 bases, the J end by 0 bases, with 14 bases between. The CDR3 runs 15 residues. Germline-derived CDR1 and CDR2 are SNHLY and FYNNEI. The CDR3 here is CASRGGTSANYGYTF. The CDR3 DNA sequence: TGTGCCAGCAGGGGAGGCACCTCGGCTAACTATGGCTACACCTTC.

This clone turned up a few times. This sample includes further DNA sequences coding for the same CDR3. V gene TRBV7-8 combines with J gene TRBJ2-3, with D unclear. This CDR3 is built from 13 residues. V dropped 1 base and J dropped 3 bases, with 5 bases sitting between them. Looked up from germline, CDR1 is SGHVS and CDR2 is FQNEAQ. CDR3 amino acids: CASSLGGTDTQYF. The DNA for the CDR3 is TGTGCCAGCAGCTTAGGGGGTACAGATACGCAGTATTTT.

This clone turned up a few times. The J gene is TRBJ1-3, the V gene TRBV6-5, with a weak D call TRBD1 (6 bases). Germline-derived CDR1 and CDR2 are MNHEY and SVGAGI. The CDR3 totals 16 residues. Trimming pared 4 bases from V and 0 bases from J, leaving 13 bases between. The CDR3 DNA follows: TGTGCCAGCAGTTCCTTACGAGGGGGCTCTGGAAACACCATATATTTT. It encodes CASSSLRGGSGNTIYF.

This clone has just one count. This chain links TRBV6-1 with TRBJ1-5; D call uncertain. The CDR3 is 13 amino acids. From germline, CDR1 is MNHNS and CDR2 SASEGT. Trimming pared 7 bases from V and 2 bases from J, leaving 9 bases between. CDR3 nucleotides: TGTGCCAGCAAGCTGGACGGCAATCAGCCCCAGCATTTT. Amino acids: CASKLDGNQPQHF.

J is TRBJ1-6 and V is TRBV10-3; D is unresolved. V was cut by 4 bases and J by 0 bases, with 19 bases left in between. Germline CDR1 is ENHRY and CDR2 is SYGVKD. The CDR3 contains 19 residues. Written as DNA, the CDR3 is TGTGCCATCAGTGCATCGTTCGGCGGGCAGAGCTCCTATAATTCACCCCTCCACTTT. It encodes CAISASFGGQSSYNSPLHF.

This sequence joins TRBV5-1 and TRBJ2-5; 8 nucleotides agree with TRBD2. This CDR3 has 16 residues. Looked up from germline, CDR1 is SGHRS and CDR2 is YFSETQ. The trim removed 3 bases at V and 5 bases at J, leaving 12 bases unmatched. The CDR3 sequence is CASSSPGLGAVETQYF. CDR3 sequence (DNA): TGCGCCAGCAGCTCACCGGGACTAGGGGCTGTGGAGACCCAGTACTTC. Supplemented by reference TRBV5-1 and TRBJ2-5, the full variable domain reads KAGVTQTPRYLIKTRGQQVTLSCSPISGHRSVSWYQQTPGQGLQFLFEYFSETQRNKGNFPGRFSGRQFSNSRSEMNVSTLELGDSALYLCASSSPGLGAVETQYFGPGTRLLVL.

The rearrangement uses TRBV7-2 and TRBJ1-3; maybe TRBD1 (6 bases). V was cut by 3 bases and J by 0 bases, with 12 bases left in between. The length of the CDR3 is 16 residues. CDR1 is SGHTA, CDR2 FQGNSA, per germline. CDR3 nucleotide sequence: TGTGCCAGCAGCTTGTTGGGGGCTAGCTCTGGAAACACCATATATTTT. Amino acids: CASSLLGASSGNTIYF.

The chain recombines TRBV19 with TRBJ2-1; D is possibly TRBD1 (6 bases). CDR3 length: 15 amino acids. Germline V gives CDR1 LNHDA, CDR2 SQIVND (reference sequence). The V gene lost 5 bases and the J gene lost 5 bases, with 16 bases spanning the gap. CDR3 region: CASSHRSGTNNEQFF. CDR3 DNA sequence: TGTGCCAGTAGTCACAGATCGGGGACAAACAATGAGCAGTTCTTC.

This chain links TRBV6-5 with TRBJ1-2, with D unclear. Germline values: CDR1 MNHEY, CDR2 SVGAGI. V was cut by 6 bases and J by 4 bases, with 9 bases left in between. This CDR3 is 12 amino acids long. The CDR3 loop reads CASSGGSYGYTF. The CDR3 bases are TGTGCCAGCAGCGGAGGTTCCTATGGCTACACCTTC.